The 25 T cell receptor beta chains in this list originate from one sample, sequenced in a study of T cells in localized non-small cell lung cancer. Clones were sequenced by immunoSEQ multiplex PCR, and TCRdb holds only the in-frame ones, with some missing. The sample contains approximately 30,000 clones, roughly 90% of which appear only once. This material consisted of peripheral blood mononuclear cells, taken before any cancer treatment. These receptor sequences come from a man aged 40 to 69 with stage III lung adenocarcinoma.

This clone was seen more than once but under ten times. The genes are TRBV18 and TRBJ2-1; a weak D match, TRBD2 (7 bases). Trimming removed 1 base at V and 9 bases at J, with 13 bases between. CDR1 and CDR2 from the germline V gene are KGHSH and LQKENI. The CDR3 has 14 amino acids. CDR3 amino acids: CASSPLGGPIEQFF. In DNA form, the CDR3 reads TGTGCCAGCTCACCACTGGGGGGGCCGATTGAGCAGTTCTTC.

The CDR3 DNA reads as TGTGCCAGCAGCGAGGACCCGGGACGTCAAGAGACCCAGTACTTC. Translating gives CASSEDPGRQETQYF. The chain is built from TRBV9 and TRBJ2-5; D possibly matches TRBD1 or TRBD2 (5 bases each). CDR3 length: 15 residues. CDR1 SGDLS and CDR2 YYNGEE come from the germline V gene. Deletions cut 3 bases from V and 2 bases from J, with 14 bases between.

This clone came up once. The V and J genes are TRBV5-4 and TRBJ2-3; D remains ambiguous. V lost 0 bases and J lost 3, with 17 bases in between. The germline CDR1 and CDR2 sequences are SGHNT and YYREEE (reference sequence). There are 17 residues in the CDR3. CDR3 sequence: CASSLGYDRKGTDTQYF. The CDR3, as DNA: TGTGCCAGCAGCTTGGGGTATGATCGTAAGGGAACAGATACGCAGTATTTT.

The CDR3: CASSQQLAGGDEQFF. The CDR3 bases are TGTGCCAGCAGCCAGCAACTAGCGGGGGGGGATGAGCAGTTCTTC. The chain carries TRBV14 and TRBJ2-1; 13 bases map to TRBD2. The CDR3 consists of 15 residues. The germline CDR1 and CDR2 sequences are SGHDN and FVKESK. V shed 3 bases, J shed 8 bases, and the junction held 4 bases outside the gene matches.

V usage is TRBV18 and J usage is TRBJ2-6; 7 nucleotides line up with TRBD1. The CDR3 runs 17 residues. Per the germline V gene, CDR1 is KGHSH and CDR2 is LQKENI. Unmatched junction bases numbered 6, after V lost 1 base and J lost 3 bases. The CDR3 region is CASSPLNRGSGANVLTF. The CDR3 DNA reads TGTGCCAGCTCACCACTAAACAGGGGTAGTGGGGCCAACGTCCTGACTTTC.

This rearrangement joins TRBV5-6 to TRBJ2-1; 10 bases are shared with TRBD2. This CDR3 region has 19 residues. From germline, CDR1 is SGHDT and CDR2 YYEEEE. The trim removed 2 bases at V and 4 bases at J, leaving 15 bases unmatched. The CDR3 DNA follows: TGTGCCAGCAGCTTTAGAAGCGGGGGGGCTACGAGAAAGTACAATGAGCAGTTCTTC. Its protein product is CASSFRSGGATRKYNEQFF.

The chain uses TRBV29-1 and TRBJ2-7, with D unclear. Germline-derived CDR1 and CDR2 are SQVTM and ANQGSEA. V lost 6 bases, J lost 2 bases, and 23 bases lay in between. This CDR3 contains 16 residues. The CDR3 bases are TGCAGCGTAGTAACACTTGGACCCCCAAACACCTACGAGCAGTACTTC. Encoded protein: CSVVTLGPPNTYEQYF.

The rearrangement links TRBV11-2 to TRBJ2-7; tentative D call: TRBD1 (6 bases). The ends were cut back, 0 bases at V and 1 base at J, with 16 bases in the middle. The CDR3 loop spans 17 amino acids. Germline V gene lookup returns CDR1 SGHAT and CDR2 FQNNGV. The CDR3 loop is CASSLDPTGYGSYEQYF. CDR3 coding DNA: TGTGCCAGCAGCTTAGATCCCACAGGGTATGGGTCCTACGAGCAGTACTTC. Combining the CDR3 with reference TRBV11-2 and TRBJ2-7 gives the whole variable domain EAGVAQSPRYKIIEKRQSVAFWCNPISGHATLYWYQQILGQGPKLLIQFQNNGVVDDSQLPKDRFSAERLKGVDSTLKIQPAKLEDSAVYLCASSLDPTGYGSYEQYFGPGTRLTVT.

The chain joins TRBV29-1 to TRBJ2-1; 7 bases line up with TRBD1. This CDR3 spans 13 amino acids. Looked up from germline, CDR1 is SQVTM and CDR2 is ANQGSEA. J was trimmed by 7 bases and V by 6 bases; bases with no gene match: 9. CDR3 sequence: CSVPGTVRNEQFF. The CDR3 region has the DNA TGCAGCGTACCCGGGACAGTAAGAAATGAGCAGTTCTTC.

This clone turned up a few times. The genes are TRBV30 and TRBJ2-2; TRBD2 matches at 13 bases. Germline values: CDR1 GTSNPN, CDR2 SVGIG (reference sequence). With V trimmed by 2 bases and J by 6 bases, 6 bases remained unmatched. The CDR3 runs 16 residues. The CDR3 sequence: CAWSITSGGASGELFF. DNA for the CDR3: TGTGCCTGGAGTATTACTAGCGGGGGGGCATCCGGGGAGCTGTTTTTT.

V usage is TRBV4-2 and J usage is TRBJ2-5; 14 bases are a match to TRBD2. The CDR3 totals 17 residues. Trimming removed 4 bases from V and 5 bases from J; junction bases left unmatched: 9. Germline CDR1 LGHNA, CDR2 YNFKEQ. The CDR3 loop reads CASSRDPGLAGDETQYF. For the CDR3, the DNA is TGTGCCAGCAGCCGAGACCCGGGACTAGCGGGGGACGAGACCCAGTACTTC.

V and J are TRBV5-4 and TRBJ2-5; 14 bases are a match to TRBD2. Trimming took 4 bases from V and 1 from J; bases not matched to a gene: 15. The V gene's germline CDR1 is SGHNT and CDR2 YYREEE (reference sequence). The CDR3 is made up of 20 amino acids. The DNA of the CDR3 is TGTGCCAGCAGCGCTGGACTAGCGGGGGGTTACGAATTCTCCCAAGAGACCCAGTACTTC. Translated, it gives CASSAGLAGGYEFSQETQYF.

This clone was observed a few times. V is TRBV14 and J is TRBJ1-6, with D perhaps TRBD1 (5 bases). Between the trimmed V and J ends, which lost 2 bases and 7 bases, there was a span of 12 bases. This CDR3 region has 15 residues. Per germline, CDR1 SGHDN and CDR2 FVKESK. CDR3 residues: CASSQRDDGNSPLHF. The CDR3 region has the DNA TGTGCCAGCAGCCAACGGGACGACGGGAATTCACCCCTCCACTTT.

This clone was seen a single time. The chain recombines TRBV9 with TRBJ1-1, with TRBD1 identical over 7 bases. The CDR3 has 15 residues. V lost 0 bases to trimming and J lost 9 bases; unmatched junction nucleotides: 11. CDR1 is SGDLS, CDR2 YYNGEE, per germline. The CDR3 reads CASSVDLGGRQKAFF. In nucleotides, the CDR3 is TGTGCCAGCAGCGTAGATTTAGGGGGCAGGCAAAAAGCTTTCTTT.

This chain uses TRBV6-6 with TRBJ1-5, with D hard to call. The CDR3 sequence is 12 residues long. Germline CDR1 and CDR2: MNHNY and SVGAGI (reference sequence). V lost 2 bases and J 7 bases, leaving 6 bases between the germline ends. The CDR3, as DNA: TGTGCCAGCAGTTACGGGGAACAGCCCCAGCATTTT. Protein sequence: CASSYGEQPQHF.

This rearrangement joins TRBV6-6 to TRBJ2-5; no firm D call. The CDR3 contains 11 residues. The germline V and J ends were trimmed by 7 bases and 3 bases, with 6 bases remaining between them. Germline CDR1 MNHNY, CDR2 SVGAGI (reference sequence). The CDR3 DNA follows: TGTGCCAGCACAGGTGAAGAGACCCAGTACTTC. Encoded protein: CASTGEETQYF.

V gene TRBV7-6 combines with J gene TRBJ2-2; tentative D call: TRBD2 (5 bases). Trimming took 5 bases from V and 3 from J, leaving 10 bases between them. CDR3 length equals 14 residues. CDR1 and CDR2 (germline): SGHVS, FNYEAQ. CDR3 in DNA: TGTGCCAGCAGCGTCACTAGGGACACCGGGGAGCTGTTTTTT. Residues: CASSVTRDTGELFF.

The V and J genes are TRBV7-9 and TRBJ2-2; the match to TRBD1 covers 7 bases. The CDR3 totals 15 residues. The V segment lost 4 bases and the J segment 0 bases; nucleotides outside the gene matches: 2. CDR1 and CDR2 from the germline V gene are SEHNR and FQNEAQ (reference sequence). The CDR3 region has the DNA TGTGCCAGCAGCTCCGGGACAGCGAACACCGGGGAGCTGTTTTTT. It translates to CASSSGTANTGELFF.

This chain links TRBV19 with TRBJ2-2; D is unresolved. V lost 0 bases, J lost 7 bases, and 12 bases lay in between. Germline-derived CDR1 and CDR2 are LNHDA and SQIVND (reference sequence). This CDR3 contains 15 residues. Written as DNA, the CDR3 is TGTGCCAGTAGTATAGATACTCGGTCGGTCGGGGAGCTGTTTTTT. This sequence encodes CASSIDTRSVGELFF.

This chain links TRBV7-2 with TRBJ2-2; 7 nucleotides align to TRBD1. Germline V gene lookup returns CDR1 SGHTA and CDR2 FQGNSA. The V and J ends lost 1 base and 5 bases, in that order; junction bases with no gene match: 7. This CDR3 has 16 residues. In DNA, the CDR3 is TGTGCCAGCAGCTTAGACAGGGGTTTTGTTACCGGGGAGCTGTTTTTT. Translation gives CASSLDRGFVTGELFF.

This sequence joins TRBV7-9 and TRBJ1-1, with a possible D match to TRBD1 (5 bases). V dropped 5 bases and J dropped 2 bases, with 9 bases sitting between them. Germline CDR1 SEHNR, CDR2 FQNEAQ (reference sequence). The CDR3 covers 13 residues. This CDR3 is CASSGTFNTEAFF. Written as DNA, the CDR3 is TGTGCCAGCAGCGGGACCTTCAACACTGAAGCTTTCTTT.

This chain joins TRBV21-1 and TRBJ1-2. TRBV21-1 is described as a pseudogene. The CDR3 consists of 14 residues. The CDR3 nucleotides read TGTGCCAGCAGCAAAAGCGGGACAGAGTTGGGCTACACCTTC. This translates into CASSKSGTELGYTF.

The chain is built from TRBV5-4 and TRBJ1-1, with 7 nucleotides matching TRBD1. Germline V CDR1 and CDR2: SGHNT, YYREEE (reference sequence). The CDR3 loop spans 15 amino acids. Trimming cost V 5 bases and J 6 bases; bases outside gene matches: 13. This CDR3 reads CASSNHDRATPEAFF. The CDR3, as DNA: TGTGCCAGCAGTAACCATGACAGGGCGACACCTGAAGCTTTCTTT.

The chain uses TRBV5-1 and TRBJ1-4, with 9 positions matching TRBD1. The CDR3 is 13 amino acids. The germline CDR1 and CDR2 sequences are SGHRS and YFSETQ. The trim removed 7 bases at V and 6 bases at J, leaving 4 bases unmatched. The CDR3 nucleotides are TGCGCCAGCCGCGGGACAGGGTATGAAAAACTGTTTTTT. Its protein product is CASRGTGYEKLFF.

This chain links TRBV6-5 with TRBJ1-2; D uncertain. CDR1 and CDR2 from the germline V gene are MNHEY and SVGAGI. V dropped 6 bases and J dropped 8 bases, with 10 bases sitting between them. There are 11 residues in the CDR3. The CDR3 loop is CASSQKSGYTF. The CDR3 coding sequence is TGTGCCAGCAGCCAAAAGTCGGGCTACACCTTC.